This TCR beta chain stems from a study of PD-L1 blockade in urothelial cancer. About the study: Administration of atezolizumab to patients began in about 2014, at 1,200 mg intravenously every 3 weeks. The researchers analyzed blood 3 weeks (second dose) and 6 weeks after treatment start.

A note on this clone: What it recognizes is unknown.

Findings and limits, study-wide: Clonality of blood TCR below the median before treatment predicted better survival.

Here immunoSEQ multiplex PCR was the method, and the copy in TCRdb shows in-frame clones only, minus some. The sample holds 100,000 to 150,000 clones, 86% seen once. The time point here: peripheral blood 6 weeks after treatment start. CDR3 length: 13 amino acids. Germline CDR1 is GTSNPN and CDR2 is SVGIG (reference sequence). The V end lost 1 base, the J end lost 5 bases, and 9 bases lay between the germline ends. The chain links TRBV30 to TRBJ1-5; the D gene is possibly TRBD1 (5 bases). The sequencing used PBMCs, collected around atezolizumab (anti-PD-L1) treatment. The clonotype comes from a man aged 45 to 65 with urothelial cancer. CDR3 DNA: TGTGCCTGGAGTGCCGGGGGGGATCAGCCCCAGCATTTT. Amino acid sequence: CAWSAGGDQPQHF.